The clone carrying this T cell receptor (beta chain) has ten or more counts. Its target is not known. V lost 4 bases to trimming and J lost 1 base, with 12 bases between them. The CDR3 runs to 15 residues. Germline CDR1 SGHRS, CDR2 YFSETQ. The data derive from a study of breast tumors, draining lymph nodes, adjacent tissues. Regarding the study as a whole: Most tumor T cells seemingly derive from lymph node, then expand in tumor. Tumor and nontumor repertoires were significantly more similar in luminal-like than in basal-like breast cancer. The lymph node origin of tumor T cells was framed as consistent with a hypothesis, not demonstrated. Compared with lymph nodes, tumors were less diverse; compared with nontumor tissue, more.

Via MiXCR, TCRdb re-called the multiplex PCR reads, giving one row per CDR3 protein. The repertoire consists of about 230,000 distinct CDR3 sequences, with less than 40% occurring once and the leading ten covering approximately 1.5%. The lymph nodes were axillary draining lymph nodes from breast cancer patients. The sample was axillary lymph node tissue. This receptor was identified in a female donor with breast cancer. Some clones in this sample may be carry-over from other donors' samples. V gene TRBV5-1 combines with J gene TRBJ2-1; weak D call: TRBD2 (6 bases). CDR3 residues: CASSHLANSYNEQFF. The CDR3 DNA reads as TGCGCCAGCAGCCACCTAGCGAATTCCTACAATGAGCAGTTCTTC. The full variable domain, in which reference TRBV5-1 and TRBJ2-1 provide the parts outside the CDR3, is KAGVTQTPRYLIKTRGQQVTLSCSPISGHRSVSWYQQTPGQGLQFLFEYFSETQRNKGNFPGRFSGRQFSNSRSEMNVSTLELGDSALYLCASSHLANSYNEQFFGPGTRLTVL.